This TCR beta chain derives from a study of cytomegalovirus exposure and HLA in healthy donors. Sequencing was performed with immunoSEQ multiplex PCR; in TCRdb, only in-frame clones are kept and a portion is missing. The sample consists of 130,000 to 150,000 clones, over 80% of them appearing once. Trimming removed 2 bases at V and 8 bases at J, with 18 bases between. Germline V gene sequence: CDR1 MNHEY, CDR2 SMNVEV (reference sequence). This CDR3 is built from 16 residues. This TCR was recovered from a man between 18 and 35 years old in good health and CMV-seropositive. Input material: PBMCs. The genes are TRBV27 and TRBJ1-4; no clear D. The CDR3 DNA follows: TGTGCCAGCAGTTTAACCCTCTTCGTCGCCGGGGAAAAACTGTTTTTT. This sequence encodes CASSLTLFVAGEKLFF.